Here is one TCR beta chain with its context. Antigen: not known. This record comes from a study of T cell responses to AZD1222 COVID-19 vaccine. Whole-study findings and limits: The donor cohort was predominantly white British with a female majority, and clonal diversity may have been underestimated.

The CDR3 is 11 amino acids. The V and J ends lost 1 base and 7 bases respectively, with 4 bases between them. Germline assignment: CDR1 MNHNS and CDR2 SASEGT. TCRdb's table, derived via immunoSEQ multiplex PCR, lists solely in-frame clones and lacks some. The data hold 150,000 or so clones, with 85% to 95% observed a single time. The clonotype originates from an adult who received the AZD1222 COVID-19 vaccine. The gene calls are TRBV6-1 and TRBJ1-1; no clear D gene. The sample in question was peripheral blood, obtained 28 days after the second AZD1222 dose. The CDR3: CASSEGVEAFF. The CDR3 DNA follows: TGTGCCAGCAGTGAAGGCGTTGAAGCTTTCTTT.